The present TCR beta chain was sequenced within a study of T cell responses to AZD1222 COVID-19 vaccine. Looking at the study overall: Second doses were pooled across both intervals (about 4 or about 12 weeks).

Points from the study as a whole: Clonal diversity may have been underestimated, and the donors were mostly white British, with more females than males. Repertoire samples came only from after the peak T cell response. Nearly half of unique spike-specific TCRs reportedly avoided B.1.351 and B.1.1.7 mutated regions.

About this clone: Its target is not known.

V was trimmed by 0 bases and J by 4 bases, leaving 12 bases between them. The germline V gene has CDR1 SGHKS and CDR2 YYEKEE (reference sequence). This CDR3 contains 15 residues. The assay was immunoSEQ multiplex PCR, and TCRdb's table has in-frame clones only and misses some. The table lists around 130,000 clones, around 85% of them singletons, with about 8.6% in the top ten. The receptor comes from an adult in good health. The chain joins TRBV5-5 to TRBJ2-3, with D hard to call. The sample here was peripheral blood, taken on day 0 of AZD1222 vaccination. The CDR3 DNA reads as TGTGCCAGCAGCTTGGTCTCGGGCATCGCAGATACGCAGTATTTT. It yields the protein CASSLVSGIADTQYF.